This T cell receptor beta chain was retrieved from a study of high-grade serous ovarian cancer treatment subgroups. Study context: Samples averaged approximately 13,000 reads and 7,500 or so unique TCR beta rearrangements.

Comment on this clone: The antigen is undetermined.

The tumor samples were collected prior to definitive surgery or chemotherapy. Generated by immunoSEQ multiplex PCR, the TCRdb table keeps only in-frame clones and is missing some. The repertoire holds about 36,000 clones, with roughly three quarters as singletons. Findings and caveats of the study: The analyses considered CDR3 and ignored CDR1 and CDR2. Spatial context was lost because tumors were sequenced in bulk.

The CDR3 is 16 residues long. V shed 6 bases and J 5 bases; nucleotides not matched to a gene: 15. CDR1 is MNHEY and CDR2 is SMNVEV in the germline V gene (reference sequence). The rearrangement joins TRBV27 to TRBJ2-7, with 8 bases aligning to TRBD2. The TCR sequence derives from a human donor with high-grade serous ovarian cancer. The sequenced material came from tumor tissue. CDR3 DNA sequence: TGTGCCAGCAGGATTCGTTGGGGTAGCGGGGACCACGAGCAGTACTTC. Protein product: CASRIRWGSGDHEQYF.